This T cell receptor (beta chain) derives from a study of OX40 agonist ivuxolimab in advanced cancers. The assay was immunoSEQ multiplex PCR, and TCRdb's table has in-frame clones only and misses some. The repertoire holds 70,000 to 95,000 clones, with approximately 92% as singletons. The length of the CDR3 is 14 residues. CDR1 is MNHEY, CDR2 SMNVEV, per germline (reference sequence). After removal of 2 bases from V and 2 bases from J, the junction contained 0 bases not matched to a gene. Study-wide results and limits: Both CD4+ and CD8+ T cell populations in blood had undergone clonal expansion by week 6 at 0.1 to 3.0 mg/kg. Expanded peripheral T-cell antigen specificity went undetermined.

Details on this clone: Its antigen is not identified.

The sample in question was CD4+ or CD8+ T cells sorted from blood, obtained in a trial of the OX40 agonist ivuxolimab. The V and J genes are TRBV27 and TRBJ2-5, with 9 bases aligning to TRBD2. The sequence derives from an adult with an advanced solid tumor such as melanoma, head and neck, liver or kidney cancer. CDR3: CASSLLAGQETQYF. In nucleotides, the CDR3 is TGTGCCAGCAGTTTACTAGCGGGACAAGAGACCCAGTACTTC.